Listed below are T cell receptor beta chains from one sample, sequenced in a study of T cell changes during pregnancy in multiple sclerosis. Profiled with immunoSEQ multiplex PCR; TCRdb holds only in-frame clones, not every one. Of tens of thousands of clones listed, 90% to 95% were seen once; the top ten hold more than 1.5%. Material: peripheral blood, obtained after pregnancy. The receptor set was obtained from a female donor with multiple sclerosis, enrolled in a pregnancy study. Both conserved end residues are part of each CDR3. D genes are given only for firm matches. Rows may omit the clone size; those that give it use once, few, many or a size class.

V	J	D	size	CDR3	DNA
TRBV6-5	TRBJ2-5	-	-	CASSSNVALQETQYF	TGTGCCAGCAGTTCCAATGTTGCGCTCCAAGAGACCCAGTACTTC
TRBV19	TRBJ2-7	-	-	CASSMRQVRVYEQYF	TGTGCCAGTAGTATGCGACAGGTCCGAGTTTACGAGCAGTACTTC
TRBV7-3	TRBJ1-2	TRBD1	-	CASSPVPGQINYGYTF	TGTGCCAGCAGCCCCGTCCCGGGACAGATTAACTATGGCTACACCTTC
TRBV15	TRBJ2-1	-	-	CATSRDGGNNEQFF	TGTGCCACCAGCAGAGATGGAGGTAACAATGAGCAGTTCTTC
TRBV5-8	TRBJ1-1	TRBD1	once	CASSWTGVGVTEAFF	TGTGCCAGCAGCTGGACAGGGGTCGGAGTGACTGAAGCTTTCTTT
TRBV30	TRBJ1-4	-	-	CAWSRQGWIEKLFF	TGTGCCTGGAGTCGTCAGGGGTGGATCGAAAAACTGTTTTTT
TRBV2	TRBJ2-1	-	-	CASRPTINRDTYNEQFF	TGTGCCAGCAGGCCTACTATCAACCGGGACACTTACAATGAGCAGTTCTTC
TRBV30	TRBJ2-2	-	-	CAWRRREADTGELFF	TGTGCCTGGAGACGCAGGGAGGCGGACACCGGGGAGCTGTTTTTT
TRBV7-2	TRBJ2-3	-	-	CASSFTGSDTQYF	TGTGCCAGCAGCTTTACAGGGTCAGATACGCAGTATTTT
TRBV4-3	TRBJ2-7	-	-	CASSLRRGTYEQYF	TGCGCCAGCAGCCTTAGGAGGGGAACCTACGAGCAGTACTTC
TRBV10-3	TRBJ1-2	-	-	CAISDMTTGNYGYTF	TGTGCCATCAGCGATATGACAACAGGAAACTATGGCTACACCTTC
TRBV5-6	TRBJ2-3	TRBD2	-	CASSLVGRVSTDTQYF	TGTGCCAGCAGCTTGGTGGGGAGGGTGAGCACAGATACGCAGTATTTT
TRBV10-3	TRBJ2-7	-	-	CAISYETGGPYEQYF	TGTGCCATCAGTTACGAAACCGGGGGGCCTTACGAGCAGTACTTC
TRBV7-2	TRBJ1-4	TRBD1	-	CASSVHRGVTNEKLFF	TGTGCCAGCAGCGTACACAGGGGAGTAACTAATGAAAAACTGTTTTTT
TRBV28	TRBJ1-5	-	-	CASRATGTNQPQHF	TGTGCCAGCAGGGCAACAGGGACCAATCAGCCCCAGCATTTT
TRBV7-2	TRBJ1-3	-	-	CASSLQGIGGNTIYF	TGTGCCAGCAGCCTCCAGGGGATTGGAGGAAACACCATATATTTT
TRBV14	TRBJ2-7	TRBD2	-	CASSLTSGRGYEQYF	TGTGCCAGCAGCCTGACTAGCGGGAGGGGTTACGAGCAGTACTTC
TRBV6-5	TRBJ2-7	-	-	CASSYSREQYF	TGTGCCAGCAGTTACTCCCGGGAGCAGTACTTC
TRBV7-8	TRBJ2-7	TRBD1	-	CASSPTGTGNRDEQYF	TGTGCCAGCAGCCCCACTGGGACAGGGAATCGGGACGAGCAGTACTTC
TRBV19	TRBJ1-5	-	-	CASKQRQGNQPQHF	TGTGCCAGTAAACAACGGCAGGGTAATCAGCCCCAGCATTTT